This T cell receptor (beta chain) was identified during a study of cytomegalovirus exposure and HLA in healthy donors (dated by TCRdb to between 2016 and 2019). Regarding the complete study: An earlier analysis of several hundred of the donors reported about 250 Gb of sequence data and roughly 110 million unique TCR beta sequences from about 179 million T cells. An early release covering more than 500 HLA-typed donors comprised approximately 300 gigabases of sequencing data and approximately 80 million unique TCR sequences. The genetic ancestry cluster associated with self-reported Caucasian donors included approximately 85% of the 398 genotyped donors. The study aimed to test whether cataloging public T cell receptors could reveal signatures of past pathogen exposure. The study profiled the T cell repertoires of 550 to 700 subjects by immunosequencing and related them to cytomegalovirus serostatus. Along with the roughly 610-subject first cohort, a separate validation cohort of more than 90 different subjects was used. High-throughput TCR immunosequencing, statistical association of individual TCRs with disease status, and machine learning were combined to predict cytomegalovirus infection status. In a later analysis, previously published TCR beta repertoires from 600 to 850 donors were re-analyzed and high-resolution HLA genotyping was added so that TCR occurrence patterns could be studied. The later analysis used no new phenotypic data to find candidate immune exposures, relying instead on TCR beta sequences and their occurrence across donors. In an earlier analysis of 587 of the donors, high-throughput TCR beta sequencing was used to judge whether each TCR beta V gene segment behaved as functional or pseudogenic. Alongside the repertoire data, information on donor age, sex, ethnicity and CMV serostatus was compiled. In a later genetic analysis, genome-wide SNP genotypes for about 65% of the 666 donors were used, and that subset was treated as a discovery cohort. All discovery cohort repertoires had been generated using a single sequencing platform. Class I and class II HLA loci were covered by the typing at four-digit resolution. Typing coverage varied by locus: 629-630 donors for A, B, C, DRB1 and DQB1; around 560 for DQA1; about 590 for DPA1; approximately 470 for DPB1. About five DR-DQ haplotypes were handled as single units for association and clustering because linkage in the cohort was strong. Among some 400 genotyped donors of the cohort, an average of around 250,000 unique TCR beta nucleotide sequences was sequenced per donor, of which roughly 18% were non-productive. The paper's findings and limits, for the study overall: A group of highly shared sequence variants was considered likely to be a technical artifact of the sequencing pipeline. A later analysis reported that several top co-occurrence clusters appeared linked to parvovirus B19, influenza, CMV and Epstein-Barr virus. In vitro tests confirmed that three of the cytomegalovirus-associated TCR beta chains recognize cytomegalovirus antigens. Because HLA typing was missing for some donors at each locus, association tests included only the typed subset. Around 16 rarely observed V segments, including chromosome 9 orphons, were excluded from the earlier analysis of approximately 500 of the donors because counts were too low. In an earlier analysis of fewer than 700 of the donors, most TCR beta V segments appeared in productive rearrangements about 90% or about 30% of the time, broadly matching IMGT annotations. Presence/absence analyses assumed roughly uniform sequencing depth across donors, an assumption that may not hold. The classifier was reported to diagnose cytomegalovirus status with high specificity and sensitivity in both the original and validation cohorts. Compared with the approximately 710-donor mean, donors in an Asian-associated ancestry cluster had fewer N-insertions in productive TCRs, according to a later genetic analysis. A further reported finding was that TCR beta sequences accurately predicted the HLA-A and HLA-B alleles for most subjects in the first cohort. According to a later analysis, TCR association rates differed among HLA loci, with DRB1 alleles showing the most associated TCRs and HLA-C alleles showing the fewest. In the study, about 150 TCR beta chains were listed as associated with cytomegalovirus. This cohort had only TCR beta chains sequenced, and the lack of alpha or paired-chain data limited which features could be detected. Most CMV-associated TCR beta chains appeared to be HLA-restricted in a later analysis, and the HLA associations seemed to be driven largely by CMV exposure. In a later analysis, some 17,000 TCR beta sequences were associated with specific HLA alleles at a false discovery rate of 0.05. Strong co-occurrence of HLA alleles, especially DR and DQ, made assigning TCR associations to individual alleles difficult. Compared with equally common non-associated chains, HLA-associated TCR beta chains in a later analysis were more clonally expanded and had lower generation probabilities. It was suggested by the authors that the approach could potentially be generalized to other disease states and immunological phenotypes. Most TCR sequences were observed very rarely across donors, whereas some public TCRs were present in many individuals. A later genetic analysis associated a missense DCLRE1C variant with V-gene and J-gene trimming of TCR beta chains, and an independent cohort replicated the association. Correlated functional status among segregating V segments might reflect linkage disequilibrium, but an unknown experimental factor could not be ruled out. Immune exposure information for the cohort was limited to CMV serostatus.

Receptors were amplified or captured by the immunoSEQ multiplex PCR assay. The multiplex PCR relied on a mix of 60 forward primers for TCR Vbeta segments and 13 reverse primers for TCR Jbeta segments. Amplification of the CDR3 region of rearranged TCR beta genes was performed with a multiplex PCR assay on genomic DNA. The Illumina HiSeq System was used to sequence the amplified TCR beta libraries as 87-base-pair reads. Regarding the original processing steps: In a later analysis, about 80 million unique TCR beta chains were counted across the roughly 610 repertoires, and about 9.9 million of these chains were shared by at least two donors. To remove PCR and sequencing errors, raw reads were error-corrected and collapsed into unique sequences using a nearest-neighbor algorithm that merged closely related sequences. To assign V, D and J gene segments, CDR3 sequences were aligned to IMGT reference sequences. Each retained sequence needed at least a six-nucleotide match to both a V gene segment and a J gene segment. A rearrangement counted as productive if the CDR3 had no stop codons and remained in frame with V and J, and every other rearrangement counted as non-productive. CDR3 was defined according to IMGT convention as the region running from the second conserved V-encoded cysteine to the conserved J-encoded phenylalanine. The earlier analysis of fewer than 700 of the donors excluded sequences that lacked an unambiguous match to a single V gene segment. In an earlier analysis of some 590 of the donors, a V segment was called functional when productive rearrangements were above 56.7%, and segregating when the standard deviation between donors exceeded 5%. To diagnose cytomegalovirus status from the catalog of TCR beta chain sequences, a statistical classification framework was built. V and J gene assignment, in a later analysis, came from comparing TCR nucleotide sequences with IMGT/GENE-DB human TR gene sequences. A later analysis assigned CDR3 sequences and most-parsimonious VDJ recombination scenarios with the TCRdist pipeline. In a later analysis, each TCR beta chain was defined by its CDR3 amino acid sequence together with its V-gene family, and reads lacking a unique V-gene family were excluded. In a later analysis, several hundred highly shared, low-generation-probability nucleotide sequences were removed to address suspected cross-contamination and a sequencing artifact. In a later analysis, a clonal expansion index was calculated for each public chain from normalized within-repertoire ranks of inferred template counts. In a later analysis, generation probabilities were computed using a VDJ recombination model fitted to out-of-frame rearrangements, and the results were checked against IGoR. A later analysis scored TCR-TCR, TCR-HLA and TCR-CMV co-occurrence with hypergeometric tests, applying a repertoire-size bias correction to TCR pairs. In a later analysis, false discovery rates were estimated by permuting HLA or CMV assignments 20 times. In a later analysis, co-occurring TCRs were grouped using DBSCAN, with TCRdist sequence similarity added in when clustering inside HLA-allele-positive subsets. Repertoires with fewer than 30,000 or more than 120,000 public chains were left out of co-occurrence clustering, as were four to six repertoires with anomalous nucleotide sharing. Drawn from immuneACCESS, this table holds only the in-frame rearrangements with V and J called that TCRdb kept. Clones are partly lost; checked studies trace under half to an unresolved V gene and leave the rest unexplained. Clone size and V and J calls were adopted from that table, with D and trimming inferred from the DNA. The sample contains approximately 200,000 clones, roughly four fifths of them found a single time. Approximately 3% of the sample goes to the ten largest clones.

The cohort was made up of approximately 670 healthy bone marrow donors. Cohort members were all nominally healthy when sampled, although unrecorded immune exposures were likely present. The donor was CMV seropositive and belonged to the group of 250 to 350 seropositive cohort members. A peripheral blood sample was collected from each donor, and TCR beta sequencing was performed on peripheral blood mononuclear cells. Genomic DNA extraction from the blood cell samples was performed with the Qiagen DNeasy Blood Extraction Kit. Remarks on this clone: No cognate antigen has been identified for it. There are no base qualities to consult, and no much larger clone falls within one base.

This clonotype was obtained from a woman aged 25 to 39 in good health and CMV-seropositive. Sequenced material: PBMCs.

For the CDR3, the sequence is CASSTSGSSGNEQFF. The DNA sequence reads TGTGCCAGCAGTACCAGCGGATCCAGCGGAAATGAGCAGTTCTTC. The chain is assembled from TRBV28 and TRBJ2-1, with a tentative D gene TRBD2 over 5 matching bases. From the cysteine through the phenylalanine, the CDR3 covers 15 amino acids. The only DNA kept is the CDR3, 45 bases in frame from the first base. Sequences MDHEN (CDR1) and SYDVKM (CDR2) are obtained from the germline V gene. V is cut by 5 bases and J by 7 bases, and the space between the germline ends is 18 bases.